This is a list of T cell receptor beta chains from one sample in a study of blood T cells in healthy people across ages. TCRdb re-derived calls from the 5' RACE reads in MiXCR, one entry per CDR3 protein. The sample lists nearly 800,000 distinct CDR3 sequences, 20% to 25% occurring once. Another study also made use of these data, one on T cells of mothers and their children.

Sample: blood. These receptors all come from a boy between 5 and 17 years old in good health. Both conserved end residues are part of each CDR3. The D gene is left open where the match is weak. Rows give clone size only sometimes, using once, few, many, or a class for an expanded clone.

>TRBV11-2|-|-|TRBJ2-1
CASSLESGPNEQFF
TGTGCCAGCAGCTTAGAGTCAGGGCCCAATGAGCAGTTCTTC
>TRBV29-1|few|TRBD2|TRBJ2-5
CSVDSGGAGSQETQYF
TGCAGCGTTGACAGCGGGGGGGCCGGGAGCCAAGAGACCCAGTACTTC
>TRBV5-1|-|TRBD1|TRBJ2-1
CASSIGQGYNEQFF
TGCGCCAGCAGCATAGGACAGGGATACAATGAGCAGTTCTTC
>TRBV24-1|few|-|TRBJ2-5
CATSDFQTQYF
TGTGCCACCAGTGATTTCCAGACCCAGTACTTC
>TRBV3-1|-|-|TRBJ2-7
CASSQLTWGTGTEISYEQYF
TGTGCCAGCAGCCAATTAACTTGGGGAACCGGGACGGAAATCTCCTACGAGCAGTACTTC
>TRBV5-1|few|-|TRBJ1-5
CASSLPTSGGTDTQHF
TGCGCCAGCAGCTTACCGACTAGCGGAGGCACAGATACGCAGCATTTT
>TRBV5-1|many|-|TRBJ1-1
CASSLGRANTEAFF
TGTGCCAGCAGCTTGGGGCGGGCAAACACTGAAGCTTTCTTT
>TRBV19|few|-|TRBJ2-7
CASSIAGRAYEQYF
TGTGCCAGTAGTATAGCGGGCCGAGCCTACGAGCAGTACTTC
>TRBV11-2|few|-|TRBJ2-1
CASSATNEQFF
TGTGCCAGCAGCGCCACCAATGAGCAGTTCTTC
>TRBV5-1|-|-|TRBJ1-1
CASSGRSNTEAFF
TGCGCCAGCAGCGGGAGATCGAACACTGAAGCTTTCTTT
>TRBV28|-|-|TRBJ2-1
CASSLFVLGHREQFF
TGTGCCAGCAGTTTATTCGTTCTGGGGCACCGCGAGCAGTTCTTC
>TRBV12-3/TRBV12-4|-|-|TRBJ1-4
CASSLGVLPNEKLFF
TGTGCCAGCAGTTTAGGAGTCCTTCCCAATGAAAAACTGTTTTTT
>TRBV29-1|-|-|TRBJ2-1
CSVGRADEQFF
TGCAGCGTTGGCAGGGCCGATGAGCAGTTCTTC
>TRBV7-8|-|-|TRBJ1-1
CASSGGQGETEAFF
TGTGCCAGTTCCGGTGGGCAGGGAGAGACTGAAGCTTTCTTT
>TRBV9|-|TRBD2|TRBJ2-5
CASSVVFPSGREIETQYF
TGTGCCAGCAGCGTAGTGTTTCCTAGCGGGAGGGAAATAGAGACCCAGTACTTC
>TRBV5-1|-|TRBD2|TRBJ2-5
CASSPGPGGTETQYF
TGCGCCAGCAGCCCGGGCCCGGGAGGGACAGAGACCCAGTACTTC
>TRBV20-1|-|-|TRBJ2-7
CSARDPDRNEQYF
TGCAGTGCTAGAGACCCCGACAGAAACGAGCAGTACTTC
>TRBV27|-|TRBD1|TRBJ2-6
CASGFILSDRANSGANVLTF
TGTGCCAGCGGATTTATCCTATCGGACAGGGCGAACTCTGGGGCCAACGTCCTGACTTTC
>TRBV6-2/TRBV6-3|-|-|TRBJ1-5
CASSYDSLNQPQHF
TGTGCCAGCAGTTACGACAGCCTCAATCAGCCCCAGCATTTT
>TRBV2|many|TRBD1|TRBJ2-3
CASMSWTGGTDTQYF
TGTGCCAGCATGAGTTGGACAGGCGGCACAGATACGCAGTATTTT
>TRBV27|few|TRBD2|TRBJ2-3
CASTSGVTDTQYF
TGTGCCAGCACCAGCGGGGTCACAGATACGCAGTATTTT
>TRBV13|-|TRBD2|TRBJ2-5
CASSSSRAASGRWETQYF
TGTGCCAGCAGCTCCTCCAGGGCCGCCAGCGGGAGATGGGAGACCCAGTACTTC
>TRBV11-2|few|-|TRBJ1-1
CASSPEKRATAFF
TGTGCCAGCAGCCCCGAAAAACGGGCTACGGCTTTCTTT
>TRBV20-1|-|TRBD2|TRBJ2-1
CSARGVATSGNNEQFF
TGCAGTGCTAGAGGTGTCGCGACTAGCGGTAACAATGAGCAGTTCTTC
>TRBV12-3/TRBV12-4|few|TRBD1|TRBJ2-7
CASSTWRTGITYEQYF
TGTGCCAGCTCGACCTGGAGGACAGGGATTACCTACGAGCAGTACTTC
>TRBV7-2|-|TRBD1|TRBJ2-5
CASSLDGTGRETQYF
TGTGCCAGCAGCTTAGACGGGACAGGGAGAGAGACCCAGTACTTC
>TRBV29-1|-|-|TRBJ1-4
CSVPGANEKLFF
TGCAGCGTTCCGGGCGCGAATGAAAAACTGTTTTTT
>TRBV20-1|-|TRBD1|TRBJ1-1
CSAGTGARAFF
TGCAGTGCTGGGACAGGGGCACGAGCTTTCTTT
>TRBV29-1|few|-|TRBJ1-1
CSSEEGRRLMETEAFF
TGCAGCTCTGAGGAGGGGAGAAGATTGATGGAAACTGAAGCTTTCTTT
>TRBV27|-|TRBD1|TRBJ2-7
CASSRDRGVNEQYF
TGTGCCAGCAGCCGGGACAGGGGGGTCAACGAGCAGTACTTC
>TRBV20-1|-|-|TRBJ2-5
CSAARAGSGQETQYF
TGCAGTGCGGCGAGGGCAGGGAGTGGGCAAGAGACCCAGTACTTC